This TCR beta chain was captured in a study of blood T cell repertoires in COVID-19. Turning to the study itself: Specimens from acute and convalescent COVID-19 originated in the United States, Italy and Spain.

The table came from immunoSEQ multiplex PCR; TCRdb's copy has only in-frame clones and leaves some out. The table lists about 80,000 clones, about 78% of them singletons. Enrollment of patients from Seattle took place during active infection, with longitudinal follow-up. The receptor's source is a man in his fifties or sixties with COVID-19, enrolled during active disease. Sequenced sample: peripheral blood.

CDR3 DNA: TGTGCCAGCAGTTACCTAAGGACAGGGGGCGCCTATGGCTACACCTTC. It yields the protein CASSYLRTGGAYGYTF. The chain couples TRBV6-5 to TRBJ1-2; 11 positions agree with TRBD1. Per the germline V gene, CDR1 is MNHEY and CDR2 is SVGAGI. Trimming removed 2 bases from V and 4 bases from J; junction bases left unmatched: 6. The CDR3 runs 16 residues.